This T cell receptor beta chain was documented in a study of CXCR3-negative and CXCR3-positive naive CD8 T cells. General study results and limits: More hydrophobic TRB CDR3s were found in CXCR3-positive naive cells than in CXCR3-negative naive cells.

In regard to this clonotype: Its antigen is undetermined.

Each TRB cDNA library was prepared by 5' RACE (with UMI labels). TCRdb re-called the 5' RACE reads; one entry per CDR3 protein, DNA not given. In all, the sample yields 60,000 to 70,000 distinct CDR3 sequences. The sequencing sample was made of naive CXCR3+ CD8+ T cells from blood. Subset noted: CD45RO-CCR7+CD27+CD95- naive CD8+ T cells expressing CXCR3 (TNR3+). This clonotype was sampled from a human donor in good health. Some clones in this sample may be carry-over from other donors' samples.

CDR3 protein: CASSFTPEFSGANVLTF. The chain couples TRBV5-4 to TRBJ2-6. Germline CDR1 reads SGHNT; CDR2 reads YYREEE (reference sequence). This CDR3 region has 17 residues.